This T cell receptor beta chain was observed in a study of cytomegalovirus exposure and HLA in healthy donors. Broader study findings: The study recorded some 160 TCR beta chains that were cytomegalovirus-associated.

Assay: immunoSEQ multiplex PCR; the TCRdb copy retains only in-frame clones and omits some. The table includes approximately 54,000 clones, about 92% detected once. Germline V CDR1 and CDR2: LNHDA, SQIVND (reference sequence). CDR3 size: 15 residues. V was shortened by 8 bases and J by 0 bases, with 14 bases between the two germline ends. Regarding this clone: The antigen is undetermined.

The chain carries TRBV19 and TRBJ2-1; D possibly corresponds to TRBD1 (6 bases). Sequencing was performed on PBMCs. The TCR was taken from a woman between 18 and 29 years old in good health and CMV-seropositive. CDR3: CASLPTGSSYNEQFF. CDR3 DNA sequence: TGTGCCAGTCTTCCTACAGGGAGCTCCTACAATGAGCAGTTCTTC.